This T cell receptor (beta chain) was identified during a study of shared clonotypes between healthy human individuals. The CDR3 contains 15 residues. The V end was cut by 4 bases, the J end by 2 bases, with 16 bases between. Per germline, CDR1 SGHKS and CDR2 YYEKEE (reference sequence). Deep-level running was used for the assay. Genomic DNA (from each subset) was split evenly across several immunoSEQ plates. Unsorted PBMC DNA went through sequencing on ten immunoSEQ deep assay plates. The assay was immunoSEQ multiplex PCR, and TCRdb's table has in-frame clones only and misses some. Found here are around 95,000 clones, roughly 50% of them singletons; the top ten hold more than 13%. This clone was counted a few times. Its matching antigen is unknown. Overall study findings and caveats: Read depth was anticipated to influence clonotype sharing among donors.

Sequencing input: PBMCs. The genes are TRBV5-5 and TRBJ2-7; tentative D call: TRBD1 (5 bases). The sequence derives from a woman in her thirties or forties in good health. Some clones in this sample may be carry-over from other donors' samples. The CDR3, as DNA: TGTGCCAGCAGCCACAACGTTGAGACAGCCTACGAGCAGTACTTC. Translated: CASSHNVETAYEQYF.